These 8 T cell receptor beta chains share one sample of origin, sequenced in a study of Ad26.COV2.S vaccination and SARS-CoV-2 variants. Produced via immunoSEQ multiplex PCR; TCRdb's table is partial and in-frame only. The sample gives approximately 140,000 clones, roughly 90% of which show up once; around 5% is in the top ten. This specimen was peripheral blood, taken after recovery from COVID-19. Receptor source: a human donor who had recovered from COVID-19.

The chain links TRBV2 to TRBJ2-7; TRBD1 matches 9 bases. With V trimmed by 5 bases and J by 5 bases, 4 bases remained unmatched. Looked up from germline, CDR1 is SNHLY and CDR2 is FYNNEI. CDR3 size: 13 residues. Written as DNA, the CDR3 is TGTGCCAGCAGTATGGGACAGGGAAACGAGCAGTACTTC. Protein: CASSMGQGNEQYF.

Notes on this clone: Other nucleotide sequences in the sample specify the same CDR3. The rearrangement joins TRBV27 to TRBJ2-1; TRBD2 aligns across 8 bases. CDR3 size: 15 residues. The V gene end was trimmed by 2 bases and the J gene end by 1 base; junction bases not matched to a gene: 1. Per the germline V gene, CDR1 is MNHEY and CDR2 is SMNVEV (reference sequence). The CDR3 reads CASSLAGGSYNEQFF. The CDR3 coding sequence is TGTGCCAGCAGTTTAGCGGGGGGTTCCTACAATGAGCAGTTCTTC.

V and J are TRBV28 and TRBJ2-7, with 9 bases matching TRBD1. Losses at the gene ends were 10 bases for V and 5 bases for J; bases not matched to a gene: 15. The length of the CDR3 is 15 residues. Germline lookup yields CDR1 MDHEN and CDR2 SYDVKM. CDR3 loop: CATRPGGQGLNEQYF. DNA of the CDR3: TGTGCCACCAGACCGGGGGGACAGGGCCTCAACGAGCAGTACTTC.

The CDR3 loop is CASSRLPRVLVDYEQYF. As DNA, the CDR3 is TGTGCCAGCAGCCGCCTTCCCAGGGTGCTGGTAGACTACGAGCAGTACTTC. This chain uses TRBV7-2 with TRBJ2-7; D may be TRBD1 (5 bases). CDR1 and CDR2 from the germline V gene are SGHTA and FQGNSA. V was trimmed by 5 bases and J by 3 bases, leaving 23 bases between them. The CDR3 length is 17 residues.

V is TRBV4-3 and J is TRBJ1-6; possibly TRBD1 for D (5 bases). This CDR3 spans 15 amino acids. Trimming removed 1 base at V and 10 bases at J, with 14 bases between. The germline gives CDR1 LGHNA, CDR2 YSLEER. CDR3 residues: CASSQAWGSGSPLHF. The CDR3 nucleotides are TGCGCCAGCAGCCAAGCCTGGGGCTCGGGGTCACCCCTCCACTTT.

J is TRBJ2-1 and V is TRBV4-1; no definite D call. Trimming stripped 0 bases from V and 4 bases from J, with 13 bases between. From germline, CDR1 is MGHRA and CDR2 YSYEKL. This CDR3 comprises 16 residues. CDR3 protein: CASSQDGVATYNEQFF. In nucleotides, the CDR3 is TGCGCCAGCAGCCAAGATGGGGTTGCTACTTACAATGAGCAGTTCTTC.

This clone was counted a single time. V gene TRBV27 combines with J gene TRBJ2-7, with D perhaps TRBD1 or TRBD2 (6 bases each). Trimming stripped 3 bases from V and 2 bases from J, with 14 bases between. Germline V gives CDR1 MNHEY, CDR2 SMNVEV (reference sequence). This CDR3 has 15 residues. This CDR3 is CASSFKYGGPYEQYF. In DNA form, the CDR3 reads TGTGCCAGCAGTTTTAAGTATGGGGGGCCCTACGAGCAGTACTTC.

The chain carries TRBV2 and TRBJ2-2; D is possibly TRBD1 or TRBD2 (5 bases each). The length of the CDR3 is 13 residues. Trimming cost V 3 bases and J 8 bases, with 10 bases left between them. The germline V gene encodes CDR1 SNHLY and CDR2 FYNNEI. CDR3 nucleotides: TGTGCCAGCAGTGATAGGGGAGCGGGGGAGCTGTTTTTT. It encodes CASSDRGAGELFF.